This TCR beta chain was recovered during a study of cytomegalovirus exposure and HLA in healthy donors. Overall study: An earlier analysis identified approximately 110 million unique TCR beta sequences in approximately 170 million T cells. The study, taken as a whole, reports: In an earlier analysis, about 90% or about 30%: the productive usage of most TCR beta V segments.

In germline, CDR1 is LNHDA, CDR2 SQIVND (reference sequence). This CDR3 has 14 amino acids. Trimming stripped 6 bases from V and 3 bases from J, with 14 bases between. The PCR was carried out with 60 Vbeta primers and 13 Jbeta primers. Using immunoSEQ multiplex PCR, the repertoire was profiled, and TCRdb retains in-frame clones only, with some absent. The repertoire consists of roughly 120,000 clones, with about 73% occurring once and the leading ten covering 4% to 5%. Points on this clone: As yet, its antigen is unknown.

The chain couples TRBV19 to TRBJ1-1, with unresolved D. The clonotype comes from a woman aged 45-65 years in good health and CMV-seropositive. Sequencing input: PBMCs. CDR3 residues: CASREDRRHTEAFF. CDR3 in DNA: TGTGCCAGTAGAGAGGATCGGAGGCACACTGAAGCTTTCTTT.